A single sample gave rise to the 6 T cell receptor beta chains below, sequenced in a study of CD8+ T cells in alopecia areata. Once RNA had been extracted, it was reverse transcribed into cDNA to act as the sequencing template. Here immunoSEQ multiplex PCR was the method, and the copy in TCRdb shows in-frame clones only, minus some. Singletons are absent from the sample, which has roughly 120,000 clones. The sequenced sample was lesional skin. The receptors come from a C3H/HeJ mouse with alopecia areata. MHC haplotype of the strain: H2-k.

This clone was seen a handful of times. Mouse gene names and germline throughout. The missing CDR3 end, 4 residues past where the read stops, is filled in from the germline J gene. Other nucleotide sequences in the sample specify the same CDR3. The gene calls are TRBV1 and TRBJ2-7, with 8 bases aligning to TRBD2. Germline V CDR1 and CDR2: NSQYPW, LRSPGD (reference sequence). This CDR3 is built from 15 residues. This CDR3 is CTCSADLGGVYEQYF. Incomplete CDR3 DNA: TGCACCTGCAGTGCAGATCTGGGGGGCGTATAT. The complete variable domain, with remaining parts taken from reference TRBV1 and TRBJ2-7, reads VTLLEQNPRWRLVPRGQAVNLRCILKNSQYPWMSWYQQDLQKQLQWLFTLRSPGDKEVKSLPGADYLATRVTDTELRLQVANMSQGRTLYCTCSADLGGVYEQYFGPGTRLTVL.

As for this clone: Gene names and germline refer to mouse. The CDR3 end falls 4 residues outside the read, so it is completed with the germline J gene. The chain couples TRBV13-1 to TRBJ2-7; 8 bases map to TRBD1. V shed 8 bases and J 0 bases; nucleotides not matched to a gene: 1. CDR1 and CDR2 from the germline V gene are NSHNY and SYGAGN. There are 12 residues in the CDR3. CDR3 sequence reads: CASTGGSYEQYF. The DNA read from the CDR3 is TGTGCCAGTACAGGGGGCTCCTAT.

This clone was found a few times. Mouse germline and gene names are used. Coverage ceases 4 residues before the CDR3 finishes, and the germline J gene fills in the end. The chain is built from TRBV13-2 and TRBJ2-1; D is possibly TRBD2 (7 bases). This CDR3 is 15 amino acids long. V was clipped by 3 bases and J by 3 bases, with 13 bases between them. Germline CDR1 NNHNN, CDR2 SYGAGS (reference sequence). Incomplete CDR3 DNA: TGTGCCAGCGGTGGATGGGGGGCGCCCTATGCT. This encodes CASGGWGAPYA. The entire CDR3 is CASGGWGAPYAEQFF.

This clone was recorded at least ten times. All gene names here are mouse names. Read coverage stops 4 residues before the CDR3 terminus; the germline J gene supplies the remainder. The J gene is TRBJ2-1, the V gene TRBV13-3; 9 bases are a match to TRBD1. Germline loops: CDR1 NNHDY, CDR2 SYVADS. With V trimmed by 0 bases and J by 0 bases, 4 bases remained unmatched. This CDR3 is built from 17 residues. The CDR3 loop reads CASSDAGTGHNYAEQFF. The CDR3 DNA, read in part, is TGTGCCAGCAGTGATGCCGGGACAGGGCATAACTATGCT.

With regard to this clone: Each gene name is a mouse one. The read is 4 residues too short to cover the CDR3 end, so that end is filled in from the germline J gene. The V gene is TRBV13-3, the J gene TRBJ2-5, with D tentatively TRBD1 (5 bases). Germline CDR1 NNHDY, CDR2 SYVADS. V was clipped by 3 bases and J by 3 bases, with 8 bases between them. CDR3 length: 13 amino acids. Partial CDR3 DNA: TGTGCCAGCAGTGCCCAGGGTCAAGAC. Translating it yields CASSAQGQD. The full CDR3 sequence reads CASSAQGQDTQYF.

This clone has at least ten counts. The gene names given are mouse names. The read terminates 4 residues ahead of where the CDR3 ends, so the germline J gene completes it. The chain has TRBV1 and TRBJ2-1, with a weak D call TRBD1 (5 bases). The CDR3 extends over 15 amino acids. Germline V gene lookup returns CDR1 NSQYPW and CDR2 LRSPGD (reference sequence). V dropped 5 bases and J dropped 3 bases, with 14 bases sitting between them. The CDR3 sequence is CTCSPQQAPYAEQFF. The CDR3 bases that were read are TGCACCTGCAGTCCCCAACAGGCCCCCTATGCT.